The present T cell receptor (beta chain) was sequenced within a study of OX40 agonist ivuxolimab in advanced cancers. Study as a whole: Administration of intravenous ivuxolimab to patients occurred every 2 weeks at 0.01 to 10 mg/kg.

Study-level results: By week 6 at 0.1 to 3.0 mg/kg, blood CD4+ and CD8+ T cells had expanded clonally. The antigen specificity of the peripheral T cells (those that were expanded) was not determined.

Blood was sampled at baseline, cycle 4 day 1, and cycle 7 day 1. Assay used: immunoSEQ multiplex PCR; TCRdb lists only in-frame clones, some missing. The table shows about 50,000 clones, with roughly four fifths occurring only once. Germline CDR1 and CDR2: LNHDA and SQIVND (reference sequence). This CDR3 region has 14 residues. After removal of 1 base from V and 1 base from J, the junction contained 0 bases not matched to a gene. A remark on this clone: What it binds is not known.

The gene calls are TRBV19 and TRBJ2-5; 7 bases fit TRBD2. The source material was CD4+ or CD8+ T cells sorted from blood, sampled in a trial of the OX40 agonist ivuxolimab. The TCR was taken from an adult with an advanced solid tumor such as melanoma, head and neck, liver or kidney cancer. CDR3 region: CASSIGGGQETQYF. The CDR3 nucleotides read TGTGCCAGTAGTATAGGGGGGGGCCAAGAGACCCAGTACTTC.